These 29 T cell receptor beta chains share one sample of origin, sequenced in a study of identical twins. MiXCR was run by TCRdb on the 5' RACE reads, yielding one entry per CDR3 protein. Here the sample spans some 1,600,000 distinct CDR3 sequences, less than 40% being singletons. Material for sequencing was cord blood. These receptors were collected from a newborn girl in good health.

This clonotype appeared a few times. The chain uses TRBV9 and TRBJ2-5; 9 bases line up with TRBD1. The closer fit of TRBJ2-7 to the DNA end suggests the J call may be wrong. CDR1 is SGDLS, CDR2 YYNGEE, per germline. The CDR3 totals 13 residues. CDR3 coding DNA: TGTGCCAGCAGCACCCGGACAGGGGTCGAGCAGTACTTC. Translated, it gives CASSTRTGVEQYF.

This sequence joins TRBV3-1 and TRBJ2-4, with a possible D match to TRBD2 (5 bases). The J call may be mistaken, given a closer DNA end match to TRBJ2-7. The germline V gene has CDR1 LGHDT and CDR2 YNNKEL (reference sequence). This CDR3 comprises 14 residues. CDR3 sequence (DNA): TGTGCCAGCAGCCAACTTGGGAGCCGCTACGAGCAGTACTTC. This encodes CASSQLGSRYEQYF.

The chain carries TRBV7-8 and TRBJ2-7; 9 nucleotides line up with TRBD2. The CDR3 runs to 18 residues. Germline CDR1 reads SGHVS; CDR2 reads FQNEAQ. The V segment lost 4 bases and the J segment 0 bases; nucleotides outside the gene matches: 13. The CDR3 loop reads CASSSSRVGLADSYEQYF. DNA of the CDR3: TGTGCCAGCAGCTCATCTAGGGTGGGACTAGCCGACTCCTACGAGCAGTACTTC. Looking up the rest from reference TRBV7-8 and TRBJ2-7 gives the full variable domain: GAGVSQSPRYKVAKRGQDVALRCDPISGHVSLFWYQQALGQGPEFLTYFQNEAQLDKSGLPSDRFFAERPEGSVSTLKIQRTQQEDSAVYLCASSSSRVGLADSYEQYFGPGTRLTVT.

This clonotype was seen many times. This sequence joins TRBV12-3 or TRBV12-4 and TRBJ2-5; D may be TRBD2 (7 bases). Between the trimmed V and J ends, which lost 3 bases and 1 base, there was a span of 12 bases. CDR3 length: 15 amino acids. This CDR3 reads CASSLWGGPQETQYF. The CDR3 bases are TGTGCCAGCAGTTTGTGGGGGGGCCCCCAAGAGACCCAGTACTTC.

This chain links TRBV20-1 with TRBJ1-2; 7 nucleotides line up with TRBD1. The germline CDR1 and CDR2 sequences are DFQATT and SNEGSKA (reference sequence). The CDR3 is 13 residues long. With 3 bases clipped from V and 4 bases from J, the junction kept 5 bases outside the gene matches. The CDR3 region has the DNA TGCAGTGCTAGGACAGGGAGAGGCTATGGCTACACCTTC. Translated: CSARTGRGYGYTF.

This clonotype was counted a few times. The chain uses TRBV28 and TRBJ1-2, with a tentative D call TRBD1 (5 bases). The germline gives CDR1 MDHEN, CDR2 SYDVKM. The length of the CDR3 is 15 residues. V was clipped by 8 bases and J by 6 bases, with 22 bases between them. In nucleotides, the CDR3 is TGTGCCAGCGGAGGTGGGGGGACCGCCGTTCATGGCTACACCTTC. It is translated as CASGGGGTAVHGYTF.

The chain carries TRBV3-1 and TRBJ1-5; 7 bases are a match to TRBD1. V shed 4 bases and J 11 bases; nucleotides not matched to a gene: 17. The CDR3 totals 16 residues. The germline gives CDR1 LGHDT, CDR2 YNNKEL (reference sequence). The CDR3 sequence: CASSPRRGTVRSAQHF. The DNA of the CDR3 is TGTGCCAGCAGCCCTCGTAGGGGGACAGTTCGGTCAGCCCAGCATTTT.

The rearrangement links TRBV5-5 to TRBJ2-7; no definite D call. The germline CDR1 and CDR2 sequences are SGHKS and YYEKEE (reference sequence). The CDR3 length is 12 residues. V was shortened by 0 bases and J by 6 bases, with 7 bases between the two germline ends. CDR3 amino acids: CASSLDLSEQYF. Here the CDR3 DNA reads TGTGCCAGCAGCTTGGATCTTTCCGAGCAGTACTTC.

The chain joins TRBV20-1 to TRBJ1-1, with unresolved D. The V gene lost 3 bases and the J gene lost 0 bases, with 23 bases spanning the gap. The CDR3 has 18 amino acids. Germline CDR1 DFQATT, CDR2 SNEGSKA (reference sequence). In DNA, the CDR3 is TGCAGTGCTAGTATTGTGGTCCCCCAAATCCCCATGAACACTGAAGCTTTCTTT. Translated, it gives CSASIVVPQIPMNTEAFF.

This clonotype showed up just a few times. V gene TRBV20-1 combines with J gene TRBJ2-5, with unresolved D. This CDR3 is 11 amino acids long. The V gene lost 2 bases and the J gene lost 5 bases, with 6 bases spanning the gap. Germline CDR1 is DFQATT and CDR2 is SNEGSKA (reference sequence). The CDR3 region has the DNA TGCAGTGCTAGAATGAGGGAGACCCAGTACTTC. It translates to CSARMRETQYF.

CDR3 nucleotide sequence: TGTGCCAGCAGCCAAGATTTGATTGGGACCGGGGAGCTGTTTTTT. Translated, it gives CASSQDLIGTGELFF. V usage is TRBV14 and J usage is TRBJ2-2; no reliable D call. The ends were cut back, 0 bases at V and 5 bases at J, with 10 bases in the middle. Germline V gene data show CDR1 as SGHDN and CDR2 as FVKESK. The CDR3 is made up of 15 amino acids.

The V and J genes are TRBV28 and TRBJ2-4, with TRBD1 identical over 7 bases. Germline V gene sequence: CDR1 MDHEN, CDR2 SYDVKM. V trimming: 5 bases; J trimming: 2 bases; junction bases outside the gene matches: 12. There are 17 residues in the CDR3. The CDR3 spells CASSPQDRSWPKNIQYF. The CDR3 DNA follows: TGTGCCAGCAGTCCCCAGGACAGGTCTTGGCCCAAAAACATTCAGTACTTC.

With respect to this clonotype: The junction does not match germline at one end; this may be a read error. The chain carries TRBV20-1 and TRBJ2-2, with D possibly TRBD2 on 6 matching bases. The CDR3 totals 13 residues. CDR1 is DFQATT and CDR2 is SNEGSKA in the germline V gene (reference sequence). The CDR3 loop is CIPRLVPSGEPFF. The CDR3 DNA reads TGCATCCCACGACTAGTCCCATCCGGGGAGCCGTTTTTT.

In nucleotides, the CDR3 is TGTGCCATCTCGGGGGAGAGGGGCTCCTACAATGAGCAGTACTTC. Translation gives CAISGERGSYNEQYF. This rearrangement joins TRBV10-3 to TRBJ2-1; maybe TRBD2 (6 bases). The J call may be incorrect, as the DNA end agrees better with TRBJ2-7. This CDR3 spans 15 amino acids. From germline, CDR1 is ENHRY and CDR2 SYGVKD.

The chain uses TRBV28 and TRBJ2-3, with D maybe TRBD1 (6 bases). This CDR3 is built from 15 residues. Trimming shortened V by 6 bases and J by 0 bases, and 13 bases separated the two germline ends. The germline V gene encodes CDR1 MDHEN and CDR2 SYDVKM. The CDR3 DNA sequence: TGTGCCAGCAGGATCGGGACAACGAGCACAGATACGCAGTATTTT. Protein: CASRIGTTSTDTQYF.

The chain employs TRBV20-1 and TRBJ1-1; tentatively, D is TRBD1 (6 bases). The CDR3 spans 15 residues. Trimming removed 4 bases at V and 3 bases at J, with 18 bases between. CDR1 and CDR2 (germline): DFQATT, SNEGSKA (reference sequence). CDR3 sequence: CSAMGASVGDTEAFF. Written as DNA, the CDR3 is TGCAGTGCTATGGGGGCGAGCGTAGGGGACACTGAAGCTTTCTTT.

The chain is built from TRBV5-1 and TRBJ2-1; maybe TRBD1 (6 bases). CDR1 is SGHRS, CDR2 YFSETQ, per germline. The CDR3 has 16 residues. V was cut by 2 bases and J by 2 bases, with 14 bases left in between. CDR3 sequence: CASSFNAGTTYNEQFF. CDR3 bases: TGCGCCAGCAGCTTCAACGCCGGGACAACCTACAATGAGCAGTTCTTC.

In its sample, this clonotype was seen a few times. The rearrangement links TRBV7-9 to TRBJ1-1; 8 positions match TRBD1. CDR1 and CDR2 (germline): SEHNR, FQNEAQ (reference sequence). The CDR3 spans 15 residues. J lost 1 base, V lost 5 bases, and 6 bases had no gene match. CDR3 protein: CASSPSDRGNTEAFF. In DNA form, the CDR3 reads TGTGCCAGCAGCCCATCAGACAGGGGGAACACTGAAGCTTTCTTT. Based on the CDR3 plus reference TRBV7-9 and TRBJ1-1, the full variable domain is DTGVSQNPRHKITKRGQNVTFRCDPISEHNRLYWYRQTLGQGPEFLTYFQNEAQLEKSRLLSDRFSAERPKGSFSTLEIQRTEQGDSAMYLCASSPSDRGNTEAFFGQGTRLTVV.

The chain joins TRBV28 to TRBJ2-1; D may be TRBD1 (6 bases). CDR1 and CDR2 (germline): MDHEN, SYDVKM. The CDR3 sequence is 16 residues long. V gave up 6 bases and J gave up 0 bases, with 15 bases separating them. This CDR3 is CASSPSDRPSYNEQFF. The CDR3 DNA reads as TGTGCCAGCAGCCCGTCCGACAGGCCCTCCTACAATGAGCAGTTCTTC.

V usage is TRBV5-1 and J usage is TRBJ2-1, with a tentative D call TRBD2 (5 bases). The V gene's germline CDR1 is SGHRS and CDR2 YFSETQ. CDR3 length: 13 amino acids. V was pared by 2 bases and J by 5 bases, with 8 bases between. The chain's CDR3 is CASSFSVNNEQFF. The CDR3 DNA reads as TGCGCCAGCAGCTTTAGCGTAAACAATGAGCAGTTCTTC.

This clonotype has more than one count but fewer than ten. The chain has TRBV27 and TRBJ1-6; a possible D gene is TRBD1 (5 bases). V lost 0 bases to trimming and J lost 4 bases, with 7 bases between them. CDR3 size: 15 residues. CDR1 MNHEY and CDR2 SMNVEV come from the germline V gene (reference sequence). CDR3 coding DNA: TGTGCCAGCAGTTTATCGGAGGGGTATAATTCACCCCTCCACTTT. Translated: CASSLSEGYNSPLHF.

At least ten counts were recorded for this clonotype. V usage is TRBV29-1 and J usage is TRBJ2-5, with D tentatively TRBD1 or TRBD2 (5 bases each). This CDR3 is 13 amino acids long. The germline V and J ends were trimmed by 4 bases and 5 bases, with 14 bases remaining between them. CDR1 and CDR2 (germline): SQVTM, ANQGSEA. CDR3 bases: TGCAGCGTTGGGGGGAGATTAGGGGAGACCCAGTACTTC. Translating it yields CSVGGRLGETQYF.

The J gene is TRBJ1-6, the V gene TRBV10-3, with 11 bases identical to TRBD1. V trimming: 6 bases; J trimming: 6 bases; junction bases outside the gene matches: 1. This CDR3 comprises 14 residues. Germline V gives CDR1 ENHRY, CDR2 SYGVKD. CDR3 nucleotides: TGTGCCATCAGGGACAGGGGGCTTAATTCACCCCTCCACTTT. Its protein is CAIRDRGLNSPLHF.

The table lists this clonotype with a few counts. The chain combines TRBV7-2 with TRBJ1-2; a possible D gene is TRBD1 (5 bases). The CDR3 has 13 residues. With 2 bases removed from V and 8 bases from J, the gap between germline ends came to 12 bases. The germline V gene has CDR1 SGHTA and CDR2 FQGNSA. CDR3 in DNA: TGTGCCAGCAGCTTAAGGGGCCCAGAGGGCTACACCTTC. It specifies CASSLRGPEGYTF. Full variable domain (rest looked up from reference TRBV7-2 and TRBJ1-2): GAGVSQSPSNKVTEKGKDVELRCDPISGHTALYWYRQSLGQGLEFLIYFQGNSAPDKSGLPSDRFSAERTGGSVSTLTIQRTQQEDSAVYLCASSLRGPEGYTFGSGTRLTVV.

This clonotype was seen a handful of times. This CDR3 is CASSLGPSRGTRSDEQYF. The CDR3 DNA reads TGTGCCAGCAGTTTGGGGCCATCGCGAGGGACTAGATCAGACGAGCAGTACTTC. The chain carries TRBV27 and TRBJ2-4, with TRBD2 matching over 8 bases. TRBJ2-7 matches the DNA end more closely, so the J call is doubtful. The CDR3 covers 18 residues. Looked up from germline, CDR1 is MNHEY and CDR2 is SMNVEV (reference sequence).

This clonotype was detected many times. The chain carries TRBV12-3 or TRBV12-4 and TRBJ2-7; tentatively, D is TRBD2 (5 bases). Deletions cut 3 bases from V and 1 base from J, with 10 bases between. The CDR3 totals 14 residues. The CDR3 DNA sequence: TGTGCCAGCAGTTTTGAGGGCTTATCCTACGAGCAGTACTTC. Its translation is CASSFEGLSYEQYF.

This CDR3 reads CSAPSIGYEQYF. DNA of the CDR3: TGCAGTGCCCCGAGCATCGGCTACGAGCAGTACTTC. The J gene is TRBJ2-7, the V gene TRBV20-1, with D unclear. The CDR3 runs to 12 residues. Germline assignment: CDR1 DFQATT and CDR2 SNEGSKA (reference sequence). The V end was cut by 6 bases, the J end by 3 bases, with 12 bases between.

In this sample, this clonotype turned up many times. The rearrangement uses TRBV27 and TRBJ2-7; 8 positions match TRBD2. CDR1 is MNHEY, CDR2 SMNVEV, per germline (reference sequence). Trimming took 4 bases from V and 2 from J; bases not matched to a gene: 4. The length of the CDR3 is 14 residues. The CDR3 here is CASSWSGRTYEQYF. CDR3 coding DNA: TGTGCCAGCAGTTGGAGCGGGAGAACCTACGAGCAGTACTTC.

Concerning this clonotype: A junction boundary mismatches the germline segment, possibly from a read error. The V and J genes are TRBV10-3 and TRBJ2-7, with 9 positions matching TRBD2. This CDR3 comprises 17 residues. The germline gives CDR1 ENHRY, CDR2 SYGVKD. CDR3 nucleotide sequence: TGTGCCATCAGTGAGTCGACTAGCGGTCTGATCTCCTGCGAGCAGTACTTC. Encoded protein: CAISESTSGLISCEQYF.